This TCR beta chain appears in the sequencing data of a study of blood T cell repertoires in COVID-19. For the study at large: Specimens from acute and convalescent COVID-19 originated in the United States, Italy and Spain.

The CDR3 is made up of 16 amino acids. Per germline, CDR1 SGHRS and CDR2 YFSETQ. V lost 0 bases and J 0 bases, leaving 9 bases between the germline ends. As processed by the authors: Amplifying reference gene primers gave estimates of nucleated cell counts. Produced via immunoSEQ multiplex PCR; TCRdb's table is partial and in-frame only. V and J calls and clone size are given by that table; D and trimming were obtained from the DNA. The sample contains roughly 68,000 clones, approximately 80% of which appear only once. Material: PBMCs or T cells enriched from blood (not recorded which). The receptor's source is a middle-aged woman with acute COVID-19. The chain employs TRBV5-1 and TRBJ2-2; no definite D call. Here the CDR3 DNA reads TGCGCCAGCAGCTTGGCCCGAAGCGCGAACACCGGGGAGCTGTTTTTT. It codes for CASSLARSANTGELFF.